This entry features one T cell receptor beta chain sequence. The method was immunoSEQ multiplex PCR; TCRdb's version includes in-frame clones alone and lacks a portion of them. The table shows about 250,000 clones, with around 88% occurring only once. This sample stems from a study of blood T cell repertoires in COVID-19. Study information: Collection of acute and convalescent COVID-19 samples took place in the United States, Italy and Spain. T cells, B-cell-depleted T cells, or PBMCs supplied cDNA or gDNA.

CDR1 SGHVS and CDR2 FNYEAQ come from the germline V gene. This CDR3 is built from 14 residues. The trim removed 5 bases at V and 1 base at J, leaving 4 bases unmatched. This receptor was identified in an elderly man with acute or convalescent COVID-19. The chain employs TRBV7-6 and TRBJ2-7; 8 nucleotides align to TRBD1. Sequencing input: peripheral blood. The CDR3 is CASSDGTGSYEQYF. CDR3 DNA sequence: TGTGCCAGCAGCGACGGGACAGGATCCTACGAGCAGTACTTC.